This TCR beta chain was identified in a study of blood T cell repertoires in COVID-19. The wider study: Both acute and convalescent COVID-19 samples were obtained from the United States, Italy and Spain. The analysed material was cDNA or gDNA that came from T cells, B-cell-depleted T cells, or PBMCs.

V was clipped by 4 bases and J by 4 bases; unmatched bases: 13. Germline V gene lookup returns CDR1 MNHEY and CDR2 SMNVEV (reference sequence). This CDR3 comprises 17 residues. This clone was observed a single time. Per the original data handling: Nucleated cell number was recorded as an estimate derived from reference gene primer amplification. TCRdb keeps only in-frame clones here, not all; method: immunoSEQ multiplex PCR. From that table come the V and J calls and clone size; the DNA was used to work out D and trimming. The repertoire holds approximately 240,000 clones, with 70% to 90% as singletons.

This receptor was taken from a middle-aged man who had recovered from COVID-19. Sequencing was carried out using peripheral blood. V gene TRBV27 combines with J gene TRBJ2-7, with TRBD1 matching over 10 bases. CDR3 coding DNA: TGTGCCAGCAGTTCACATACCCGGGACAGGGGAGGATACGAGCAGTACTTC. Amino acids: CASSSHTRDRGGYEQYF.